One and the same sample provided the 2 T cell receptor beta chains below, sequenced in a study of cytomegalovirus exposure and HLA in healthy donors. The PCR employed 60 Vbeta primers together with 13 Jbeta primers. Profiling relied on immunoSEQ multiplex PCR, and the TCRdb table lists in-frame clones only, not all of them. Among about 150,000 clones, roughly 80% were seen once, and the ten largest hold over 2%. The sample consisted of PBMCs. The receptor source for this set is a man aged 25 to 40 in good health and CMV-seronegative.

V and J are TRBV2 and TRBJ2-7; maybe TRBD2 (5 bases). V dropped 5 bases and J dropped 0 bases, with 14 bases sitting between them. The CDR3 extends over 15 amino acids. Germline V CDR1 and CDR2: SNHLY, FYNNEI. The CDR3 is CASSLSGGGSYEQYF. Here the CDR3 DNA reads TGTGCCAGCAGTCTAAGTGGAGGTGGCTCCTACGAGCAGTACTTC.

The J gene is TRBJ2-1, the V gene TRBV4-1, with 11 bases lining up with TRBD1. The J segment lost 8 bases and the V segment lost 5 bases, leaving 5 bases of the junction unmatched. The CDR3 is made up of 14 amino acids. Per germline, CDR1 MGHRA and CDR2 YSYEKL. Written as DNA, the CDR3 is TGCGCCAGCAGCTCCGGGACAGGGGGGGATGAGCAGTTCTTC. As protein: CASSSGTGGDEQFF.